These 7 T cell receptor beta chains share one sample of origin, sequenced in a study of cytomegalovirus exposure and HLA in healthy donors. The PCR was carried out with 60 Vbeta primers and 13 Jbeta primers. Produced via immunoSEQ multiplex PCR; TCRdb's table is partial and in-frame only. The sample records some 180,000 clones, around 75% being singletons. The sample taken for sequencing was PBMCs. The receptors here all came from a male donor in good health and CMV-seronegative.

As to this clone: Other DNA sequences in the same sample also yield this CDR3. V and J are TRBV6-6 and TRBJ1-2; TRBD1 might be the D (5 bases). Germline CDR1 MNHNY, CDR2 SVGAGI (reference sequence). Trimming took 7 bases from V and 0 from J, leaving 12 bases between them. The CDR3 is made up of 14 amino acids. The CDR3 is CASITDRSNYGYTF. CDR3 bases: TGTGCCAGCATCACAGACAGATCTAACTATGGCTACACCTTC.

The J gene is TRBJ2-5, the V gene TRBV5-5; D gene uncertain. This CDR3 contains 15 residues. The V gene lost 0 bases and the J gene lost 2 bases, with 11 bases spanning the gap. Per the germline V gene, CDR1 is SGHKS and CDR2 is YYEKEE (reference sequence). The CDR3 nucleotides are TGTGCCAGCAGCTTGGCCCTGACTTCACAAGAGACCCAGTACTTC. Amino acid sequence: CASSLALTSQETQYF.

CDR3 protein: CASSVGQEMNLEGTEAFF. The DNA for the CDR3 is TGTGCCAGCAGCGTTGGCCAAGAAATGAACCTCGAGGGCACTGAAGCTTTCTTT. The chain has TRBV9 and TRBJ1-1, with D unclear. CDR3 length: 18 amino acids. CDR1 SGDLS and CDR2 YYNGEE come from the germline V gene. V was pared by 2 bases and J by 4 bases, with 24 bases between.

This clone was recorded only once. This chain joins TRBV28 and TRBJ2-7; 8 bases agree with TRBD1. The J segment lost 5 bases and the V segment lost 10 bases, leaving 10 bases of the junction unmatched. The CDR3 has 13 amino acids. Germline V lookup: CDR1 MDHEN, CDR2 SYDVKM. In DNA form, the CDR3 reads TGTGCCACCCTTCGGGACAGGCGACACGAGCAGTACTTC. Its translation: CATLRDRRHEQYF.

This clone was seen just once. The CDR3 nucleotides read TGTGCCAGCAGCTTACGGACAGGTGTAAACACCGGGGAGCTGTTTTTT. Protein sequence: CASSLRTGVNTGELFF. This sequence joins TRBV7-6 and TRBJ2-2, with 7 bases fitting TRBD1. CDR3 length equals 16 residues. The J segment lost 2 bases and the V segment lost 2 bases, leaving 5 bases of the junction unmatched. Germline V gives CDR1 SGHVS, CDR2 FNYEAQ.

The rearrangement joins TRBV7-9 to TRBJ1-2; a possible D gene is TRBD1 (6 bases). Germline V lookup: CDR1 SEHNR, CDR2 FQNEAQ (reference sequence). V lost 5 bases to trimming and J lost 2 bases, with 9 bases between them. The CDR3 covers 13 residues. CDR3 protein: CASSTGTNYGYTF. In DNA, the CDR3 is TGTGCCAGCAGCACCGGGACAAACTATGGCTACACCTTC.

V gene TRBV5-6 combines with J gene TRBJ1-2; 8 bases align to TRBD1. This CDR3 spans 17 amino acids. Trimming at V came to 1 base and at J to 3 bases, leaving 11 bases not matched to a gene. In germline, CDR1 is SGHDT, CDR2 YYEEEE. The CDR3 DNA is TGTGCCAGCAGCTTGTTAGGGACAGGTTCCCAATACTATGGCTACACCTTC. Its protein is CASSLLGTGSQYYGYTF.